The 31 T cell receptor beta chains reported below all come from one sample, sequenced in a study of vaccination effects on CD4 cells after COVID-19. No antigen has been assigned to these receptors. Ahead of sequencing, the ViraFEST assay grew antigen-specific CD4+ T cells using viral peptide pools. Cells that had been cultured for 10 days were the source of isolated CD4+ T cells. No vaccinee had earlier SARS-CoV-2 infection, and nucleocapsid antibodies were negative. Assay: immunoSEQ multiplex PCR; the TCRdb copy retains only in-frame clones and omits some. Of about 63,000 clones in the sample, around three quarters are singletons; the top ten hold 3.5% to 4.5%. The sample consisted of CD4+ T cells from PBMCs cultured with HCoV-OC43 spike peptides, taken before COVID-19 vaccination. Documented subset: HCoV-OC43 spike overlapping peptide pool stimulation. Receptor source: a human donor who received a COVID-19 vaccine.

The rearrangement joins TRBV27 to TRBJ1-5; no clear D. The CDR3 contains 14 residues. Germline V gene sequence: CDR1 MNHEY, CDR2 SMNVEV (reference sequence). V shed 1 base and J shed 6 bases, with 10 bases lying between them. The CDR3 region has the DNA TGTGCCAGCAGTTTATTTGGGGTGGGTCAGCCCCAGCATTTT. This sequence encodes CASSLFGVGQPQHF.

CDR3 protein: CASSSTVNYGYTF. The CDR3, as DNA: TGTGCCAGTAGTTCGACCGTTAACTATGGCTACACCTTC. The rearrangement links TRBV19 to TRBJ1-2; D not certain. V lost 5 bases and J 1 base, leaving 8 bases between the germline ends. Germline V gene sequence: CDR1 LNHDA, CDR2 SQIVND (reference sequence). The CDR3 loop spans 13 amino acids. Based on the CDR3 plus reference TRBV19 and TRBJ1-2, the full variable domain is DGGITQSPKYLFRKEGQNVTLSCEQNLNHDAMYWYRQDPGQGLRLIYYSQIVNDFQKGDIAEGYSVSREKKESFPLTVTSAQKNPTAFYLCASSSTVNYGYTFGSGTRLTVV.

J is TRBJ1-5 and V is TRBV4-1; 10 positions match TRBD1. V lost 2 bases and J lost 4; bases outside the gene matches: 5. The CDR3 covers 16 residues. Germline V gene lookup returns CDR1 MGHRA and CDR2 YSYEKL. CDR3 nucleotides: TGCGCCAGCAGCCAATCGGACAGGGGGTTGAATCAGCCCCAGCATTTT. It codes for CASSQSDRGLNQPQHF.

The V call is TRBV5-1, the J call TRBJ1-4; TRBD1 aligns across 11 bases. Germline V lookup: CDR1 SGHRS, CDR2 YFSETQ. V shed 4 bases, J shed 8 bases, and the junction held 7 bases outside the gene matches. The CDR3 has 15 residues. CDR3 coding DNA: TGCGCCAGCAGCCGGGGACAGGGGGATGGAGAAAAACTGTTTTTT. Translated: CASSRGQGDGEKLFF.

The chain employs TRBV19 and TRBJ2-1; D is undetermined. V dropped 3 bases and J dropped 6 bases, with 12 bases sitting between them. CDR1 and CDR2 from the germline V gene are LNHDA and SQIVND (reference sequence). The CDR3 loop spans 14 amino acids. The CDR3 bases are TGTGCCAGTAGTATCCCCCCTCCTTCCAATGAGCAGTTCTTC. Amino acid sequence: CASSIPPPSNEQFF. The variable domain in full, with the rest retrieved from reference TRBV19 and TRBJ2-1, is DGGITQSPKYLFRKEGQNVTLSCEQNLNHDAMYWYRQDPGQGLRLIYYSQIVNDFQKGDIAEGYSVSREKKESFPLTVTSAQKNPTAFYLCASSIPPPSNEQFFGPGTRLTVL.

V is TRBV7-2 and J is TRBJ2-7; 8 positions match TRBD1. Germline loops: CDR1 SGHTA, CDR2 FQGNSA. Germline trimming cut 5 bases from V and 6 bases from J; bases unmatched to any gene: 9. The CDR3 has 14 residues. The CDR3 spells CASSPRTGMGEQYV. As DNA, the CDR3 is TGTGCCAGCAGCCCCCGGACAGGGATGGGCGAGCAGTACGTC.

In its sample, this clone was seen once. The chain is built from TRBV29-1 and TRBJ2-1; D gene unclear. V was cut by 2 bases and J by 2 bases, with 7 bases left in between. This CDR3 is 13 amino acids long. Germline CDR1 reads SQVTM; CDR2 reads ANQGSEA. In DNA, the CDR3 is TGCAGCGTTGAAACAGTTACCTACAATGAGCAGTTCTTC. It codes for CSVETVTYNEQFF.

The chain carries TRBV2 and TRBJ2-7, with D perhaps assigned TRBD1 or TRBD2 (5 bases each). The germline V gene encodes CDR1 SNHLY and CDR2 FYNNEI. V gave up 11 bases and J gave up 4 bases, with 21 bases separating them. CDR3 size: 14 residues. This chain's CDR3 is CAGSWDGTGYEQYV. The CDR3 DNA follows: TGTGCCGGATCTTGGGACGGAACGGGTTACGAGCAGTACGTC.

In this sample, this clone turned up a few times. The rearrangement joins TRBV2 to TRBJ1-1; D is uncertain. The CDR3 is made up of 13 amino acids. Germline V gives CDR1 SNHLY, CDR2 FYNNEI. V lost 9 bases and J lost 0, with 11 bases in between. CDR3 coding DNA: TGTGCCAGTAACAGACTCATGAACACTGAAGCTTTCTTT. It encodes CASNRLMNTEAFF.

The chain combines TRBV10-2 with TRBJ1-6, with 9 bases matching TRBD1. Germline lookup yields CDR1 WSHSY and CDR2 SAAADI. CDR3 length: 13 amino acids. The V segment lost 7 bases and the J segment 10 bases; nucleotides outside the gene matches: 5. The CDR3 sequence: CASTGTGNSPLHF. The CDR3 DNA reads TGCGCCAGCACCGGGACAGGGAACTCACCCCTCCACTTT.

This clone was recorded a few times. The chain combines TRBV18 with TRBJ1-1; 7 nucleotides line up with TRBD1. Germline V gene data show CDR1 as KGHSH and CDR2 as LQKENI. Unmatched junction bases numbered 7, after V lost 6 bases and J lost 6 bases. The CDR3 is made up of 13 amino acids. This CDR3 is CASSLSGTAEAFF. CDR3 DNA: TGTGCCAGCTCGCTCTCCGGGACAGCTGAAGCTTTCTTT.

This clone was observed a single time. The CDR3 coding sequence is TGCGCCAGCAGCACCCGGGACGGCCCCTACGAGCAGTACGTC. Translated: CASSTRDGPYEQYV. V usage is TRBV4-3 and J usage is TRBJ2-7; tentatively, D is TRBD1 or TRBD2 (5 bases each). The CDR3 sequence is 14 residues long. Trimming cost V 5 bases and J 2 bases, with 13 bases left between them. CDR1 LGHNA and CDR2 YSLEER come from the germline V gene.

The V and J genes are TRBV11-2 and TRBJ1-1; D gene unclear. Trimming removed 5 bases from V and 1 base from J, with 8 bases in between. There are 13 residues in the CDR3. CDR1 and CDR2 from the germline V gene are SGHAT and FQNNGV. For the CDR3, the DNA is TGTGCCAGCAGCCATCTCTCGAACACTGAAGCTTTCTTT. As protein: CASSHLSNTEAFF.

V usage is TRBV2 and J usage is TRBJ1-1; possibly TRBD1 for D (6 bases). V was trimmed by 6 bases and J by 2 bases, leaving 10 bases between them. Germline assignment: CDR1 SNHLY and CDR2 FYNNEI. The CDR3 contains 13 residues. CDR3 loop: CASRIQGNTEAFF. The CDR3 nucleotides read TGTGCCAGCAGAATACAGGGAAACACTGAAGCTTTCTTT.

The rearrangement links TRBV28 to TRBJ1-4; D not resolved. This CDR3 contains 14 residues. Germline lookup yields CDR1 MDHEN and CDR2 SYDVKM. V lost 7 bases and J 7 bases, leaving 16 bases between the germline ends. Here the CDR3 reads CASMPGLKTEKLFF. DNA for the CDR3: TGTGCCAGCATGCCGGGATTAAAGACTGAAAAACTGTTTTTT.

CDR3 amino acids: CASSPYLLPNTQYF. In DNA, the CDR3 is TGTGCCAGCAGCCCCTACTTACTTCCCAATACGCAGTATTTT. This rearrangement joins TRBV3-1 (or the pseudogene TRBV3-2) to TRBJ2-3; unclear D gene. The CDR3 sequence is 14 residues long. V gave up 4 bases and J gave up 7 bases, with 15 bases separating them. Germline assignment: CDR1 LGHDT and CDR2 YNNKEL (reference sequence).

The CDR3 reads CASSVDASSGNTIYF. In DNA form, the CDR3 reads TGTGCCAGCAGTGTGGACGCGAGCTCTGGAAACACCATATATTTT. V usage is TRBV7-9 and J usage is TRBJ1-3; D not certain. Germline V gene data show CDR1 as SEHNR and CDR2 as FQNEAQ (reference sequence). This CDR3 contains 15 residues. Trimming stripped 6 bases from V and 0 bases from J, with 12 bases between.

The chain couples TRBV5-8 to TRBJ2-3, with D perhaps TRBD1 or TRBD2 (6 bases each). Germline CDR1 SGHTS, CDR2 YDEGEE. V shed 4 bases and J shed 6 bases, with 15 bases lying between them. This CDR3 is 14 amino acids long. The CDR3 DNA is TGTGCCAGCAGCCCTTGGGGGGCAGGGGATACGCAGTATTTT. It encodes CASSPWGAGDTQYF. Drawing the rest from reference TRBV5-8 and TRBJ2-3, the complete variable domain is EAGVTQSPTHLIKTRGQQATLRCSPISGHTSVYWYQQALGLGLQFLLWYDEGEERNRGNFPPRFSGRQFPNYSSELNVNALELEDSALYLCASSPWGAGDTQYFGPGTRLTVL.

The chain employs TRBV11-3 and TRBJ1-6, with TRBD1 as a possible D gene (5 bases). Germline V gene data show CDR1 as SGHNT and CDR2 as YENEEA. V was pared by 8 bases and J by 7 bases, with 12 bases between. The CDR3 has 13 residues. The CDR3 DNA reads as TGTGCCAGCTCAAGGACACAGAATTCACCCCTCCACTTT. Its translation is CASSRTQNSPLHF. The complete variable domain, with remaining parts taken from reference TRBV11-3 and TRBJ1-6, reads EAGVVQSPRYKIIEKKQPVAFWCNPISGHNTLYWYLQNLGQGPELLIRYENEEAVDDSQLPKDRFSAERLKGVDSTLKIQPAELGDSAVYLCASSRTQNSPLHFGNGTRLTVT.

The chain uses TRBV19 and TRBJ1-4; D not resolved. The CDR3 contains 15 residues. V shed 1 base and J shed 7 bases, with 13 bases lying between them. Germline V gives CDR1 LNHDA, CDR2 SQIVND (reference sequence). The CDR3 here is CASSIAGGLSEKLFF. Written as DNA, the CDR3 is TGTGCCAGTAGTATAGCGGGTGGTTTGAGTGAAAAACTGTTTTTT.

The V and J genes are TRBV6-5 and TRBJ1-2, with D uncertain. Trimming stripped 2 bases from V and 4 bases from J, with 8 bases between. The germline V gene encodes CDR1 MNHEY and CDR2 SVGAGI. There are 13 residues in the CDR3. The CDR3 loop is CASSYGQLYGYTF. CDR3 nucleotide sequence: TGTGCCAGCAGTTACGGGCAGCTCTATGGCTACACCTTC.

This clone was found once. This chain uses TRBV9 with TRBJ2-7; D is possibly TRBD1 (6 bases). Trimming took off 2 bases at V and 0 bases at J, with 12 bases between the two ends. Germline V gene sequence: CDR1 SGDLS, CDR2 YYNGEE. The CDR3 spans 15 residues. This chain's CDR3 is CASSVDSRSSYEQYV. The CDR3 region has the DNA TGTGCCAGCAGCGTGGACAGCCGGAGCTCCTACGAGCAGTACGTC.

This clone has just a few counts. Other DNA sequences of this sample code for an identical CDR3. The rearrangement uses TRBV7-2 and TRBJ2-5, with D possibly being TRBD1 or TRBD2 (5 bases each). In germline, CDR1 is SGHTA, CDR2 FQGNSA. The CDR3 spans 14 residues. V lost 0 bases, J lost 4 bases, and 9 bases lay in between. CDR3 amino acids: CASSLAGAGETQYF. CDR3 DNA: TGTGCCAGCAGCTTAGCCGGGGCGGGAGAGACCCAGTACTTC.

The CDR3 region is CASSQGGGGSYNEQFF. The CDR3, as DNA: TGCGCCAGCAGCCAAGGAGGCGGGGGCTCATACAATGAGCAGTTCTTC. The genes are TRBV4-1 and TRBJ2-1; D is possibly TRBD2 (7 bases). Germline lookup yields CDR1 MGHRA and CDR2 YSYEKL. This CDR3 region has 16 residues. V lost 1 base, J lost 4 bases, and 14 bases lay in between.

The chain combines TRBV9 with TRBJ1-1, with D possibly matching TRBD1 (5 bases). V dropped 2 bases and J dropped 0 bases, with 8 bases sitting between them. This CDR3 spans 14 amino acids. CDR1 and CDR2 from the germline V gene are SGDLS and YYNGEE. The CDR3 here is CASSVTAMNTEAFF. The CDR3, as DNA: TGTGCCAGCAGCGTGACAGCCATGAACACTGAAGCTTTCTTT.

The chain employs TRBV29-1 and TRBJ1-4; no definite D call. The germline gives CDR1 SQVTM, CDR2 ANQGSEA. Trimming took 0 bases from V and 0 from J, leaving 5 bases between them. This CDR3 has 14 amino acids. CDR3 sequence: CSVEDWTTNEKLFF. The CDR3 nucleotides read TGCAGCGTTGAAGACTGGACAACTAATGAAAAACTGTTTTTT.

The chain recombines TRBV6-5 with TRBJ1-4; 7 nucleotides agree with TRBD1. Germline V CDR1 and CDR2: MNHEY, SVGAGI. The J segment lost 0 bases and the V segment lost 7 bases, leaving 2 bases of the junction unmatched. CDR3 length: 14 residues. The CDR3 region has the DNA TGTGCCAGCATGGGACAGTCAACTAATGAAAAACTGTTTTTT. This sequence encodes CASMGQSTNEKLFF.

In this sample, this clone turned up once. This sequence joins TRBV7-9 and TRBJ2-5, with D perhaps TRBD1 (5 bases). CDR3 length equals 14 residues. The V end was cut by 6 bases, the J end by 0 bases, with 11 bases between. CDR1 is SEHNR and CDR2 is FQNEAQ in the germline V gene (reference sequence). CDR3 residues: CASRKTANQETQYF. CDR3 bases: TGTGCCAGCAGGAAGACAGCGAACCAAGAGACCCAGTACTTC. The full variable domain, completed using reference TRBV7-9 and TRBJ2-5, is DTGVSQNPRHKITKRGQNVTFRCDPISEHNRLYWYRQTLGQGPEFLTYFQNEAQLEKSRLLSDRFSAERPKGSFSTLEIQRTEQGDSAMYLCASRKTANQETQYFGPGTRLLVL.

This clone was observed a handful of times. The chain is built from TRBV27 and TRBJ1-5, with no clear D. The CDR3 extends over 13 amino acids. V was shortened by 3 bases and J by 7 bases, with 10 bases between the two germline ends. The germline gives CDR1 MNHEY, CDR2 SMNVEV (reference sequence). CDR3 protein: CASSFGYLQPQHF. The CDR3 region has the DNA TGTGCCAGCAGTTTTGGGTATTTGCAGCCCCAGCATTTT.

CDR3 bases: TGCGCCAGCAGCTTGGGAGGGGTTGGTGATCCCCAGCATTTT. Protein: CASSLGGVGDPQHF. The rearrangement links TRBV5-1 to TRBJ1-5, with a possible D match to TRBD1 (5 bases). CDR3 length: 14 residues. CDR1 is SGHRS, CDR2 YFSETQ, per germline. The V end lost 0 bases, the J end lost 10 bases, and 14 bases lay between the germline ends.

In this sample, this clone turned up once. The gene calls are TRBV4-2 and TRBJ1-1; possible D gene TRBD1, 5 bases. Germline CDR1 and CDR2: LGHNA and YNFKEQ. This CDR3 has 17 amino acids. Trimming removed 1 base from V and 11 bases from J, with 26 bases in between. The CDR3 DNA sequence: TGTGCCAGCAGCCAAGCTCGGCTTAACAGAAGGGGCTCGATGGCTTTCTTT. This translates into CASSQARLNRRGSMAFF.